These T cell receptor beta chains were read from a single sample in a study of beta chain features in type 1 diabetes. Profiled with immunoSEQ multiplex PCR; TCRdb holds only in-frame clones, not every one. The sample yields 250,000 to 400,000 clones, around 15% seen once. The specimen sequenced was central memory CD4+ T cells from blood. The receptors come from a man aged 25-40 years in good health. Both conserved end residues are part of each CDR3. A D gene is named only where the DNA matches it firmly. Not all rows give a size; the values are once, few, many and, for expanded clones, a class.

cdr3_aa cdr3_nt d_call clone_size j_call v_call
CASSTWGTDTQYF TGTGCCAGCAGCACATGGGGGACAGATACGCAGTATTTT . . TRBJ2-3 TRBV7-2
CASSDTGTATYEQYF TGTGCCAGTAGTGACACCGGGACGGCCACCTACGAGCAGTACTTC . few TRBJ2-7 TRBV19
CASSYERVRDQPQHF TGTGCCAGCAGTTATGAAAGGGTGAGGGATCAGCCCCAGCATTTT . . TRBJ1-5 TRBV6-5
CASSPPNQGEDTQYF TGTGCCAGCTCACCACCGAACCAGGGCGAAGATACGCAGTATTTT . . TRBJ2-3 TRBV18
CASSHTKTQYF TGCGCCAGCAGCCACACGAAGACCCAGTACTTC . many TRBJ2-5 TRBV5-1
CASSFYRNTEAFF TGTGCCAGCAGTTTTTACAGGAACACTGAAGCTTTCTTT . few TRBJ1-1 TRBV6-6
CASSQAVEGYTF TGTGCCAGCAGTCAGGCAGTAGAGGGCTACACCTTC . few TRBJ1-2 TRBV11-2
CATLPDFTGELFF TGTGCCACCCTCCCCGACTTCACCGGGGAGCTGTTTTTT . . TRBJ2-2 TRBV7-9
CASSTKYEQYF TGTGCCAGCAGCACTAAATACGAGCAGTACTTC . few TRBJ2-7 TRBV11-2
CASSLSSGRSDEQFF TGTGCCAGCAGTTTATCTAGCGGGAGATCAGATGAGCAGTTCTTC TRBD2 . TRBJ2-1 TRBV10-3
CAITRGYTDTQYF TGTGCCATCACTCGGGGGTACACAGATACGCAGTATTTT . few TRBJ2-3 TRBV10-3
CASSFSGRGETQYF TGTGCCAGCAGTTTTTCCGGGAGGGGAGAGACCCAGTACTTC TRBD2 few TRBJ2-5 TRBV28
CASSLSSPMNTEAFF TGTGCCAGCAGTTTATCATCCCCCATGAACACTGAAGCTTTCTTT . . TRBJ1-1 TRBV27
CASSPSNADTQYF TGTGCCAGCTCACCAAGCAATGCTGATACGCAGTATTTT . few TRBJ2-3 TRBV18
CASSLDRSNQPQHF TGTGCCAGCAGTCTAGACAGATCGAATCAGCCCCAGCATTTT . few TRBJ1-5 TRBV6-5
CASTEMGAPYEQYF TGTGCCAGCACCGAAATGGGGGCCCCCTACGAGCAGTACTTC . many TRBJ2-7 TRBV2
CASSDRLLESGYTF TGTGCCAGCAGTGACAGGCTCCTGGAAAGTGGCTACACCTTC . . TRBJ1-2 TRBV2
CASSLKGAAFDGYTF TGTGCCAGCAGTTTAAAAGGGGCCGCTTTCGATGGCTACACCTTC . few TRBJ1-2 TRBV27
CASSPNSYEQYF TGTGCCAGCAGCCCCAACTCCTACGAGCAGTACTTC . . TRBJ2-7 TRBV7-7
CASRGGQVNTEAFF TGTGCCAGTAGGGGGGGACAGGTGAACACTGAAGCTTTCTTT TRBD1 few TRBJ1-1 TRBV19
CASSAPTGTALGGYTF TGTGCCAGCAGTGCCCCCACGGGGACGGCCCTAGGTGGCTACACCTTC . . TRBJ1-2 TRBV25-1
CALPTGANVLTF TGTGCCTTACCGACTGGGGCCAACGTCCTGACTTTC . many TRBJ2-6 TRBV30
CASSLGEEWEAYTF TGTGCCAGCAGCTTAGGCGAGGAGTGGGAGGCTTACACCTTC . . TRBJ1-2 TRBV7-8
CASSPSTGANQETQYF TGTGCCAGCAGCCCTTCGACAGGGGCAAACCAAGAGACCCAGTACTTC TRBD1 few TRBJ2-5 TRBV7-9
CAWSVLYNEQFF TGTGCCTGGAGCGTACTATACAATGAGCAGTTCTTC . few TRBJ2-1 TRBV30